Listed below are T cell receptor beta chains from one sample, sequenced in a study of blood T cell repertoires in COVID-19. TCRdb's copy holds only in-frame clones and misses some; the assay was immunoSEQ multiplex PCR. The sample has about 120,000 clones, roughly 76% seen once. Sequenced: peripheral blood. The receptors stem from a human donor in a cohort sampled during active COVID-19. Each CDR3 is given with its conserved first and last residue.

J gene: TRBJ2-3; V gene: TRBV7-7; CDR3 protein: CASSVGTSGNLDTQYF
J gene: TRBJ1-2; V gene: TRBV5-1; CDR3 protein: CASRPTEVVYGYTF
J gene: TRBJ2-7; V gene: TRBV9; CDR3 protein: CASSVGDRAYEQYF
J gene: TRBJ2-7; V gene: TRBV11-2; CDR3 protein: CASKTGVDRAYEQYF
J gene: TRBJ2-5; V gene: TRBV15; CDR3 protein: CATSRGEAAPETQYF
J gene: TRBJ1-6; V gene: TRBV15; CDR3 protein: CATSREQGFYSPLHF
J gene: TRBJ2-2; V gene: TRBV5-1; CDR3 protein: CASSFGGELFF
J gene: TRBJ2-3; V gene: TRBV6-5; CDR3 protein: CASSYSWDRGADTQYF
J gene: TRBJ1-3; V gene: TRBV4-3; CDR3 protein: CASSQEAGGLGRRGSGNTIYF
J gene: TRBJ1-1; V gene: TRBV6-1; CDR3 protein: CASSEDRVSEAFF
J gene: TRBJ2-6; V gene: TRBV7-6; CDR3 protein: CASSLEAGTSGANVLTF
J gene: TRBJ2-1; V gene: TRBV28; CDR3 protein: CASKTGTSLNEQFF
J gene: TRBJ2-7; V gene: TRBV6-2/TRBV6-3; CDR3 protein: CASRYSGQGAGEQYF
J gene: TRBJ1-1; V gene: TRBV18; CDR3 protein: CASSPHRGHTEAFF
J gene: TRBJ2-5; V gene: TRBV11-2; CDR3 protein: CASSLGGYGGSGKTQYF
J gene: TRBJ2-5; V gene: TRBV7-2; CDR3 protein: CASSQRSRAQETQYF
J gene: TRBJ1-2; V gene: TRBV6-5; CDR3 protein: CASSYSPSANYGYTF
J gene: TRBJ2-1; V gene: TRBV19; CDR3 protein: CASMGLSYNEQFF
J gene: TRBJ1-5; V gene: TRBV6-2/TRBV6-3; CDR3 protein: CASSQDRGGNQPQHF
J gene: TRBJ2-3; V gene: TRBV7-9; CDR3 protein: CASSQGAVRGARTDTQYF
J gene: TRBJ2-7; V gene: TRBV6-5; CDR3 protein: CASSSVAAGGPREQYF
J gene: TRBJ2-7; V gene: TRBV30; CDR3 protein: CAWSVEGYEQYF
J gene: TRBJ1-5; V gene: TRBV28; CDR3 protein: CASSPQGARYQPQHF
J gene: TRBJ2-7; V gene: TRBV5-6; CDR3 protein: CASSLGTGRGLAGDYEQYF
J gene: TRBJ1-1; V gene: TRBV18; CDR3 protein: CASSPPTGSNTEAFF
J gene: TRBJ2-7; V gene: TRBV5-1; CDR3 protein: CASSLSNIYYEQYF
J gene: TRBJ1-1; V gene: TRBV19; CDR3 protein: CASKRTANTEAFF
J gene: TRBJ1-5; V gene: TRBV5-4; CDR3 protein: CASSFDRNQPQHF
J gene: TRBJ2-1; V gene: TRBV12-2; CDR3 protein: CASRLALTSIYNEQFF
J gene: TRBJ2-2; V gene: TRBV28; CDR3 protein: CASSLRTGELFF
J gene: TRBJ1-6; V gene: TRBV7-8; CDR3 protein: CASSKRADSESSYNSPLHF
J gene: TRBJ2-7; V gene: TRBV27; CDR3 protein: CASSPGLSYEQYF
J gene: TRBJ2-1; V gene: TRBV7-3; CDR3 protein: CASSPIKDRGEQFF
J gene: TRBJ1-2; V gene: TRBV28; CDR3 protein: CASSLLTGGYTF
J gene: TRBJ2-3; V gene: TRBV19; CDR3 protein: CASNGRGQGSPDTQYF
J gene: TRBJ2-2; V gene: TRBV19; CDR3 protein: CASSRAGTVNTGELFF